The rows below give T cell receptor beta chains drawn from one sample of a study of early T cells in non-severe SARS-CoV-2 infection. TCRdb redid the calling of the 5' RACE reads with MiXCR, one entry per CDR3 protein. The sample consists of more than 90,000 distinct CDR3 sequences, about 13% of them appearing once. Sequencing was carried out using whole blood. The receptors come from an adult who was a healthcare worker with PCR-confirmed SARS-CoV-2 infection or an uninfected control (not recorded which). The CDR3 runs from the conserved cysteine through the conserved F or W. D genes are given only for firm matches. A row's size may be missing; if present it is once, few, many or a size class.

D gene: TRBD1; clone size: many; J gene: TRBJ1-4; V gene: TRBV20-1; CDR3 protein: CSARVSGQAYEKLFF; CDR3 DNA: TGCAGTGCTAGAGTCTCGGGACAGGCGTATGAAAAACTGTTTTTT
D gene: .; clone size: many; J gene: TRBJ2-1; V gene: TRBV20-1; CDR3 protein: CSARNRPLNEQFF; CDR3 DNA: TGCAGTGCTAGGAATAGACCCCTCAATGAGCAGTTCTTC
D gene: TRBD1; clone size: .; J gene: TRBJ2-1; V gene: TRBV3-1; CDR3 protein: CASSQGQGAKLPRNEQFF; CDR3 DNA: TGTGCCAGCAGCCAGGGACAGGGGGCGAAACTACCGAGGAATGAGCAGTTCTTC
D gene: .; clone size: .; J gene: TRBJ2-2; V gene: TRBV19; CDR3 protein: CASRAATGELFF; CDR3 DNA: TGTGCCAGTAGGGCAGCAACCGGGGAGCTGTTTTTT
D gene: .; clone size: many; J gene: TRBJ2-1; V gene: TRBV11-3; CDR3 protein: CASSSYRQDEEQFF; CDR3 DNA: TGTGCCAGCAGCTCCTATCGACAGGACGAAGAGCAGTTCTTC
D gene: TRBD1; clone size: .; J gene: TRBJ2-7; V gene: TRBV6-2/TRBV6-3; CDR3 protein: CASSYGSGTGAYEQYF; CDR3 DNA: TGTGCCAGCAGTTACGGTTCCGGGACAGGGGCCTACGAGCAGTACTTC
D gene: TRBD1; clone size: .; J gene: TRBJ1-1; V gene: TRBV11-2; CDR3 protein: CASSSKGTGLTEAFF; CDR3 DNA: TGTGCCAGCAGCTCAAAGGGGACAGGGCTGACTGAAGCTTTCTTT
D gene: .; clone size: few; J gene: TRBJ2-4; V gene: TRBV5-5; CDR3 protein: CASSLVLAKNIQYF; CDR3 DNA: TGTGCCAGCAGCTTGGTACTAGCCAAAAACATTCAGTACTTC
D gene: .; clone size: many; J gene: TRBJ2-3; V gene: TRBV7-9; CDR3 protein: CASGPTPDTQYF; CDR3 DNA: TGTGCCAGCGGTCCTACCCCAGATACGCAGTATTTT
D gene: TRBD1; clone size: .; J gene: TRBJ2-2; V gene: TRBV5-1; CDR3 protein: CASSSRQGNTGELFF; CDR3 DNA: TGCGCCAGCAGCTCTCGACAGGGGAACACCGGGGAGCTGTTTTTT
D gene: .; clone size: .; J gene: TRBJ2-1; V gene: TRBV7-3; CDR3 protein: CASSHRPGGPEGEQFF; CDR3 DNA: TGTGCCAGCAGCCATCGTCCCGGGGGGCCTGAAGGTGAGCAGTTCTTC
D gene: TRBD1; clone size: .; J gene: TRBJ1-2; V gene: TRBV6-2/TRBV6-3; CDR3 protein: CASSRQQGNYGYTF; CDR3 DNA: TGTGCCAGCAGCCGCCAACAGGGGAACTATGGCTACACCTTC
D gene: .; clone size: .; J gene: TRBJ1-3; V gene: TRBV6-6; CDR3 protein: CASSYSTQAGRHSGNTIYF; CDR3 DNA: TGTGCCAGCAGTTACTCGACCCAGGCAGGGCGCCACTCTGGAAACACCATATATTTT
D gene: .; clone size: .; J gene: TRBJ2-7; V gene: TRBV7-9; CDR3 protein: CASSLGDNPYYEQYF; CDR3 DNA: TGTGCCAGCAGCTTAGGAGACAATCCTTACTACGAGCAGTACTTC
D gene: .; clone size: few; J gene: TRBJ1-2; V gene: TRBV29-1; CDR3 protein: CSVEDRAGNYGYTF; CDR3 DNA: TGCAGCGTTGAAGATCGGGCAGGGAACTATGGCTACACCTTC
D gene: .; clone size: .; J gene: TRBJ1-3; V gene: TRBV4-1; CDR3 protein: CASSQPPRGASGNTIYF; CDR3 DNA: TGCGCCAGCAGCCAACCCCCACGGGGGGCCTCTGGAAACACCATATATTTT
D gene: .; clone size: many; J gene: TRBJ2-1; V gene: TRBV18; CDR3 protein: CASSPGRNGQFF; CDR3 DNA: TGTGCCAGCTCACCAGGCCGTAATGGGCAGTTCTTC
D gene: .; clone size: few; J gene: TRBJ1-4; V gene: TRBV27; CDR3 protein: CASSPPRQAATNEKLFF; CDR3 DNA: TGTGCCAGCAGTCCCCCCAGACAGGCTGCAACTAATGAAAAACTGTTTTTT
D gene: TRBD1; clone size: .; J gene: TRBJ2-7; V gene: TRBV28; CDR3 protein: CASSRPGQGSYEQYF; CDR3 DNA: TGTGCCAGCAGCAGACCGGGACAGGGATCCTACGAGCAGTACTTC
D gene: .; clone size: .; J gene: TRBJ2-2; V gene: TRBV3-1; CDR3 protein: CASSQDLAGELFF; CDR3 DNA: TGTGCCAGCAGCCAAGATCTGGCCGGGGAGCTGTTTTTT
D gene: .; clone size: many; J gene: TRBJ2-5; V gene: TRBV27; CDR3 protein: CASSRSYHREETQYF; CDR3 DNA: TGTGCCAGCAGTCGCTCATACCACAGAGAAGAGACCCAGTACTTC
D gene: .; clone size: few; J gene: TRBJ2-1; V gene: TRBV18; CDR3 protein: CASSPVPYNEQFF; CDR3 DNA: TGTGCCAGCTCACCCGTGCCATACAATGAGCAGTTCTTC
D gene: TRBD2; clone size: .; J gene: TRBJ2-1; V gene: TRBV5-6; CDR3 protein: CASSRRPGLADYYNEQFF; CDR3 DNA: TGTGCCAGCAGCCGTCGACCGGGACTAGCGGACTACTACAATGAGCAGTTCTTC
D gene: TRBD1; clone size: many; J gene: TRBJ2-1; V gene: TRBV24-1; CDR3 protein: CATGTVSYNEQFF; CDR3 DNA: TGTGCCACCGGGACAGTCTCCTACAATGAGCAGTTCTTC
D gene: TRBD2; clone size: many; J gene: TRBJ2-1; V gene: TRBV11-2; CDR3 protein: CASSLVPGGGDEQFF; CDR3 DNA: TGTGCCAGCAGCTTAGTGCCTGGCGGGGGGGATGAGCAGTTCTTC
D gene: .; clone size: many; J gene: TRBJ2-7; V gene: TRBV20-1; CDR3 protein: CSARLTSGYEQYF; CDR3 DNA: TGCAGTGCTAGACTTACCTCAGGCTACGAGCAGTACTTC
D gene: .; clone size: few; J gene: TRBJ2-7; V gene: TRBV11-2; CDR3 protein: CASSLDWTTYEQYF; CDR3 DNA: TGTGCCAGCAGCTTAGATTGGACAACCTACGAGCAGTACTTC
D gene: .; clone size: many; J gene: TRBJ1-2; V gene: TRBV5-1; CDR3 protein: CASSLLPGSLGYTF; CDR3 DNA: TGCGCCAGCAGCTTGCTCCCAGGCTCACTTGGCTACACCTTC
D gene: .; clone size: many; J gene: TRBJ2-7; V gene: TRBV12-3/TRBV12-4; CDR3 protein: CASSPGDLTYEQYF; CDR3 DNA: TGTGCCAGCAGCCCGGGGGACCTCACCTACGAGCAGTACTTC
D gene: .; clone size: .; J gene: TRBJ2-1; V gene: TRBV24-1; CDR3 protein: CATSDSKGPNLVDEQFF; CDR3 DNA: TGTGCCACCAGTGATTCGAAGGGTCCCAATCTTGTGGATGAGCAGTTCTTC
D gene: TRBD1; clone size: few; J gene: TRBJ2-5; V gene: TRBV7-7; CDR3 protein: CASSPGTGRVAETQYF; CDR3 DNA: TGTGCTAGCAGTCCCGGGACAGGGAGAGTTGCGGAGACCCAGTACTTC
D gene: .; clone size: many; J gene: TRBJ1-1; V gene: TRBV6-2/TRBV6-3; CDR3 protein: CASSYSTLEVRLVEAFF; CDR3 DNA: TGTGCCAGCAGTTACTCGACCCTAGAGGTCCGTCTCGTTGAAGCTTTCTTT
D gene: .; clone size: many; J gene: TRBJ2-1; V gene: TRBV19; CDR3 protein: CATRRYNEQFF; CDR3 DNA: TGTGCCACCCGAAGATACAATGAGCAGTTCTTC
D gene: .; clone size: few; J gene: TRBJ2-7; V gene: TRBV12-3/TRBV12-4; CDR3 protein: CASSLRTGVSYEQYF; CDR3 DNA: TGTGCCAGCAGTTTAAGGACGGGCGTGTCCTACGAGCAGTACTTC
D gene: .; clone size: few; J gene: TRBJ2-7; V gene: TRBV3-1; CDR3 protein: CASSQDLSRIYEQYF; CDR3 DNA: TGTGCCAGCAGCCAAGATCTTAGTAGGATATACGAGCAGTACTTC
D gene: .; clone size: many; J gene: TRBJ1-4; V gene: TRBV20-1; CDR3 protein: CSVRGGTGSDNEKLFF; CDR3 DNA: TGCAGTGTCAGAGGCGGGACGGGGAGTGATAATGAAAAACTGTTTTTT
D gene: .; clone size: few; J gene: TRBJ1-1; V gene: TRBV27; CDR3 protein: CASSFRVLTEAFF; CDR3 DNA: TGTGCCAGCAGTTTCAGGGTGTTAACTGAAGCTTTCTTT
D gene: TRBD2; clone size: many; J gene: TRBJ2-7; V gene: TRBV19; CDR3 protein: CASSYRNAGRTYEQYF; CDR3 DNA: TGTGCCAGTAGTTATCGGAATGCCGGGAGGACCTACGAGCAGTACTTC
D gene: TRBD1; clone size: .; J gene: TRBJ1-3; V gene: TRBV5-1; CDR3 protein: CASSSRQGGGNTIYF; CDR3 DNA: TGCGCCAGCAGCTCCCGACAGGGAGGAGGAAACACCATATATTTT
D gene: TRBD1; clone size: few; J gene: TRBJ1-1; V gene: TRBV5-1; CDR3 protein: CASSSLSRGNAEAFF; CDR3 DNA: TGCGCCAGCAGCTCCCTCTCCAGGGGGAACGCTGAAGCTTTCTTT
D gene: .; clone size: .; J gene: TRBJ2-1; V gene: TRBV28; CDR3 protein: CASSWLLDNEQFF; CDR3 DNA: TGTGCCAGCAGTTGGCTCCTAGACAATGAGCAGTTCTTC
D gene: TRBD1; clone size: many; J gene: TRBJ1-1; V gene: TRBV5-6; CDR3 protein: CATADRGYTEAFF; CDR3 DNA: TGTGCCACGGCCGACAGGGGATATACTGAAGCTTTCTTT
D gene: TRBD2; clone size: many; J gene: TRBJ2-5; V gene: TRBV19; CDR3 protein: CASNPSGAKTQYF; CDR3 DNA: TGTGCCAGTAACCCCAGCGGGGCAAAGACCCAGTACTTC
D gene: .; clone size: once; J gene: TRBJ1-1; V gene: TRBV5-1; CDR3 protein: CASSLVQARAAEAFF; CDR3 DNA: TGCGCCAGCAGCTTGGTACAGGCTCGCGCTGCTGAAGCTTTCTTT
D gene: .; clone size: .; J gene: TRBJ2-1; V gene: TRBV29-1; CDR3 protein: CSLSSYNEQFF; CDR3 DNA: TGCAGCCTTAGCTCCTACAATGAGCAGTTCTTC
D gene: .; clone size: few; J gene: TRBJ2-5; V gene: TRBV7-6; CDR3 protein: CASSLHRSLPETQYF; CDR3 DNA: TGTGCCAGCAGCTTACACCGATCCCTTCCCGAGACCCAGTACTTC
D gene: .; clone size: .; J gene: TRBJ1-3; V gene: TRBV12-3/TRBV12-4; CDR3 protein: CASSGDSSGNTIYF; CDR3 DNA: TGTGCCAGCAGTGGAGACAGCTCTGGAAACACCATATATTTT
D gene: .; clone size: many; J gene: TRBJ2-5; V gene: TRBV29-1; CDR3 protein: CSVAQETQYF; CDR3 DNA: TGCAGCGTTGCGCAAGAGACCCAGTACTTC
D gene: .; clone size: .; J gene: TRBJ1-2; V gene: TRBV28; CDR3 protein: CASSFVQGDNFGGYTF; CDR3 DNA: TGTGCCAGCAGTTTCGTACAGGGAGACAACTTTGGCGGCTACACCTTC
D gene: TRBD1; clone size: few; J gene: TRBJ1-2; V gene: TRBV5-4; CDR3 protein: CASSLGGTPNYGYTF; CDR3 DNA: TGTGCCAGCAGCTTAGGGGGCACGCCTAACTATGGCTACACCTTC
D gene: TRBD2; clone size: many; J gene: TRBJ2-5; V gene: TRBV27; CDR3 protein: CASSSRGAGEETQYF; CDR3 DNA: TGTGCCAGCAGTTCGAGGGGCGCGGGAGAAGAGACCCAGTACTTC
D gene: TRBD1; clone size: many; J gene: TRBJ2-1; V gene: TRBV12-3/TRBV12-4; CDR3 protein: CASSHGQGGSSYNEQFF; CDR3 DNA: TGTGCCAGCAGTCACGGACAGGGGGGGAGCTCCTACAATGAGCAGTTCTTC
D gene: TRBD1; clone size: once; J gene: TRBJ2-7; V gene: TRBV4-2; CDR3 protein: CASSQEWAGGYEQYF; CDR3 DNA: TGTGCCAGCAGCCAAGAATGGGCAGGGGGCTACGAGCAGTACTTC
D gene: .; clone size: many; J gene: TRBJ2-3; V gene: TRBV29-1; CDR3 protein: CSVATGSNTQYF; CDR3 DNA: TGCAGCGTTGCAACGGGGAGTAATACGCAGTATTTT
D gene: TRBD1; clone size: few; J gene: TRBJ1-1; V gene: TRBV28; CDR3 protein: CASSGTGVYFDTEAFF; CDR3 DNA: TGTGCCAGCAGCGGGACAGGGGTATATTTTGACACTGAAGCTTTCTTT
D gene: .; clone size: many; J gene: TRBJ2-1; V gene: TRBV7-2; CDR3 protein: CASSFASGSNEQFF; CDR3 DNA: TGTGCCAGCAGCTTTGCCAGCGGTTCCAATGAGCAGTTCTTC
D gene: TRBD2; clone size: many; J gene: TRBJ2-1; V gene: TRBV3-1; CDR3 protein: CASSLLAGGNEQFF; CDR3 DNA: TGTGCCAGCAGCCTCTTAGCGGGAGGGAATGAGCAGTTCTTC